A selection of T cell receptor beta chains follows, all from one sample in a study of T cells in Graves' hyperthyroidism and ophthalmopathy. TCRdb fed the multiplex PCR reads into MiXCR, producing one record per CDR3 protein. The data show 150,000 or so distinct CDR3 sequences, roughly a fifth seen once. The sample was blood. The receptor set was obtained from a woman aged 45-60 years with Graves' hyperthyroidism that later progressed to Graves' ophthalmopathy. Both conserved end residues are part of each CDR3. Each record gives: V gene, clone size, D gene, J gene, CDR3 DNA, CDR3 protein. A D gene is named only where the DNA matches it firmly. Some rows mark clone size as missing; the rest say once, few, many or name a class of expanded clone.

V gene: TRBV5-1; clone size: NA; D gene: NA; J gene: TRBJ2-3; CDR3 DNA: TGCGCCAGCAGTTTTAACAATCACCCCACAGATACGCAGTATTTT; CDR3 protein: CASSFNNHPTDTQYF
V gene: TRBV20-1; clone size: few; D gene: NA; J gene: TRBJ2-1; CDR3 DNA: TGCAGTGCAAATACGGAGGGTATCTACAATGAGCAGTTCTTC; CDR3 protein: CSANTEGIYNEQFF
V gene: TRBV12-3/TRBV12-4; clone size: few; D gene: TRBD1; J gene: TRBJ2-2; CDR3 DNA: TGTGCCAGCAGTTCTCAAGGGGGCGAGCTGTTTTTT; CDR3 protein: CASSSQGGELFF
V gene: TRBV7-9; clone size: NA; D gene: NA; J gene: TRBJ2-7; CDR3 DNA: TGTGCCAGCAGCTGGGATCGGGGTGTCGACGAGCAGTACTTC; CDR3 protein: CASSWDRGVDEQYF
V gene: TRBV29-1; clone size: many; D gene: NA; J gene: TRBJ1-3; CDR3 DNA: TGCAGCGTCAAGGGGCAAGGAAACACCATATATTTT; CDR3 protein: CSVKGQGNTIYF
V gene: TRBV18; clone size: few; D gene: TRBD2; J gene: TRBJ2-3; CDR3 DNA: TGTGCCAGCTCACACCGACTAGCGGGAGAACGTCTAGATACGCAGTATTTT; CDR3 protein: CASSHRLAGERLDTQYF
V gene: TRBV20-1; clone size: many; D gene: NA; J gene: TRBJ2-5; CDR3 DNA: TGCAGTGCCTCCCGGCCGGGGATGGCAGAGACCCAGTACTTC; CDR3 protein: CSASRPGMAETQYF
V gene: TRBV11-2; clone size: many; D gene: NA; J gene: TRBJ1-2; CDR3 DNA: TGTGCCAGCAGCTTAGAACCTCCGGGGAGTGGCTACACCTTC; CDR3 protein: CASSLEPPGSGYTF
V gene: TRBV11-2; clone size: many; D gene: NA; J gene: TRBJ2-1; CDR3 DNA: TGTGCCAGCAGCCCGTACCCGGACAGATACAATGAGCAGTTCTTC; CDR3 protein: CASSPYPDRYNEQFF
V gene: TRBV30; clone size: few; D gene: NA; J gene: TRBJ1-3; CDR3 DNA: TGTGCCTGGAGGGAACCCCGAAGCTTCTCTGGAAACACCATATATTTT; CDR3 protein: CAWREPRSFSGNTIYF
V gene: TRBV30; clone size: many; D gene: TRBD1; J gene: TRBJ1-2; CDR3 DNA: TGTGCCTCCCAGAACGACAGGGATGGCTACACCTTC; CDR3 protein: CASQNDRDGYTF
V gene: TRBV7-2; clone size: few; D gene: NA; J gene: TRBJ1-2; CDR3 DNA: TGTGCCAGCAGCTTAGGCGACCGTAGGGCGGATGGCTACACCTTC; CDR3 protein: CASSLGDRRADGYTF
V gene: TRBV2; clone size: many; D gene: NA; J gene: TRBJ1-5; CDR3 DNA: TGTGCCAGCAGTGAGAGAGGACAGCCGAATCAGCCCCAGCATTTT; CDR3 protein: CASSERGQPNQPQHF
V gene: TRBV28; clone size: many; D gene: NA; J gene: TRBJ1-2; CDR3 DNA: TGTGCCAGCCAACGGGAAGGATACACCTTC; CDR3 protein: CASQREGYTF
V gene: TRBV6-1; clone size: many; D gene: TRBD2; J gene: TRBJ2-1; CDR3 DNA: TGTGCCAGCAGTTACCCACCGGGACTAGCGGGAGGCAATGAGCAGTTCTTC; CDR3 protein: CASSYPPGLAGGNEQFF
V gene: TRBV18; clone size: NA; D gene: NA; J gene: TRBJ2-5; CDR3 DNA: TGTGCCGGCTCACCAGGGGGGGGAGAAGAGACCCAGTACTTC; CDR3 protein: CAGSPGGGEETQYF
V gene: TRBV5-4; clone size: few; D gene: NA; J gene: TRBJ2-3; CDR3 DNA: TGTGCCAGCAGTAATGAACCCTATACGCAGTATTTT; CDR3 protein: CASSNEPYTQYF
V gene: TRBV28; clone size: many; D gene: NA; J gene: TRBJ1-5; CDR3 DNA: TGTGCCAGCACCGGGACCTTTGGGGGAAGGGGCAATCAGCCCCAGCATTTT; CDR3 protein: CASTGTFGGRGNQPQHF
V gene: TRBV5-1; clone size: many; D gene: NA; J gene: TRBJ2-7; CDR3 DNA: TGCGCCAGCAGCTTCGGCGCCTTCTACGAGCAGTACTTC; CDR3 protein: CASSFGAFYEQYF
V gene: TRBV5-1; clone size: many; D gene: NA; J gene: TRBJ2-1; CDR3 DNA: TGCGCCAGCAGCTTGGCCGGCGGAGCCTACAATGAGCAGTTCTTC; CDR3 protein: CASSLAGGAYNEQFF
V gene: TRBV24-1; clone size: many; D gene: TRBD2; J gene: TRBJ2-7; CDR3 DNA: TGTGCCACCAGTGACCCCGCCGCGGGAGGGCTCGACGAGCAGTACTTC; CDR3 protein: CATSDPAAGGLDEQYF
V gene: TRBV2; clone size: many; D gene: NA; J gene: TRBJ2-7; CDR3 DNA: TGTGCCAGCAGGAGGGGCCGCCCTCTTTACGAGCAGTACTTC; CDR3 protein: CASRRGRPLYEQYF
V gene: TRBV12-3/TRBV12-4; clone size: NA; D gene: TRBD1; J gene: TRBJ1-4; CDR3 DNA: TGTGCCAGCAGTCGAACCGGGACAGGGGTCGATGAAAAACTGTTTTTT; CDR3 protein: CASSRTGTGVDEKLFF
V gene: TRBV19; clone size: few; D gene: TRBD2; J gene: TRBJ2-1; CDR3 DNA: TGTGCCAGTAGTAAGGGACTAGCGGGAGGTTCCTACAATGAGCAGTTCTTC; CDR3 protein: CASSKGLAGGSYNEQFF
V gene: TRBV7-3; clone size: many; D gene: NA; J gene: TRBJ2-7; CDR3 DNA: TGTGCCAGCAGCTTACTCACGGGAGACGAGCAGTACTTC; CDR3 protein: CASSLLTGDEQYF
V gene: TRBV12-3/TRBV12-4; clone size: many; D gene: TRBD2; J gene: TRBJ2-1; CDR3 DNA: TGTGCCAGCAGATTTAGCGGGAGTTCCTACAATGAGCAGTTCTTC; CDR3 protein: CASRFSGSSYNEQFF
V gene: TRBV7-8; clone size: NA; D gene: NA; J gene: TRBJ2-7; CDR3 DNA: TGTGCCAGCAGCTTAGCGAGGCCGGCGGGGGCCAACGAGCAGTACTTC; CDR3 protein: CASSLARPAGANEQYF
V gene: TRBV2; clone size: many; D gene: NA; J gene: TRBJ1-5; CDR3 DNA: TGTGCCAGCAGGGAGGATCCGGGGCCGAGCAATCAGCCCCAGCATTTT; CDR3 protein: CASREDPGPSNQPQHF
V gene: TRBV12-3/TRBV12-4; clone size: many; D gene: NA; J gene: TRBJ1-1; CDR3 DNA: TGTGCCAGCAGTCCCCCTAGACAGTTTACTGAAGCTTTCTTT; CDR3 protein: CASSPPRQFTEAFF
V gene: TRBV28; clone size: NA; D gene: NA; J gene: TRBJ1-2; CDR3 DNA: TGTGCCAGCAGCCAAGGGGTCCCCGCCTATGGCTACACCTTC; CDR3 protein: CASSQGVPAYGYTF
V gene: TRBV6-1; clone size: NA; D gene: TRBD1; J gene: TRBJ2-6; CDR3 DNA: TGTGCCAGCAGGCCTTCCGGGACAGGGGGCTCTGGGGCCAACGTCCTGACTTTC; CDR3 protein: CASRPSGTGGSGANVLTF
V gene: TRBV4-1; clone size: NA; D gene: NA; J gene: TRBJ1-3; CDR3 DNA: TGCGCCAGCAGCCCCGCCCCGGACAGTTACTCTGGAAACACCATATATTTT; CDR3 protein: CASSPAPDSYSGNTIYF
V gene: TRBV28; clone size: NA; D gene: TRBD1; J gene: TRBJ1-4; CDR3 DNA: TGTGCCAGCAGTTTAGGGACAGGTACAACTAATGAAAAACTGTTTTTT; CDR3 protein: CASSLGTGTTNEKLFF
V gene: TRBV20-1; clone size: NA; D gene: NA; J gene: TRBJ2-4; CDR3 DNA: TGCAGTGCTACCGGGACTAAAAACATTCAGTACTTC; CDR3 protein: CSATGTKNIQYF
V gene: TRBV12-3/TRBV12-4; clone size: many; D gene: NA; J gene: TRBJ1-1; CDR3 DNA: TGTGCCAGCAGTTTCCGGCCCAACACTGAAGCTTTCTTT; CDR3 protein: CASSFRPNTEAFF
V gene: TRBV20-1; clone size: many; D gene: TRBD1; J gene: TRBJ2-4; CDR3 DNA: TGCAGTGCTAGAGATCTAGGGGACAGGGTGGACATTCAGTACTTC; CDR3 protein: CSARDLGDRVDIQYF
V gene: TRBV29-1; clone size: many; D gene: TRBD2; J gene: TRBJ2-1; CDR3 DNA: TGCAGCGCGGGACTAGCAACGCCCAATGAGCAGTTCTTC; CDR3 protein: CSAGLATPNEQFF
V gene: TRBV28; clone size: few; D gene: NA; J gene: TRBJ2-3; CDR3 DNA: TGTGCCAGCAGAAGCGACACAGATACGCAGTATTTT; CDR3 protein: CASRSDTDTQYF
V gene: TRBV12-5; clone size: many; D gene: NA; J gene: TRBJ1-1; CDR3 DNA: TGTGCTAGTGGTTCGGACACTGAAGCTTTCTTT; CDR3 protein: CASGSDTEAFF
V gene: TRBV10-3; clone size: few; D gene: NA; J gene: TRBJ1-5; CDR3 DNA: TGTGCCATCAGTGAGCGACAGAATCAGCCCCAGCATTTT; CDR3 protein: CAISERQNQPQHF
V gene: TRBV19; clone size: NA; D gene: TRBD1; J gene: TRBJ1-2; CDR3 DNA: TGTGCCAGTAACCTCCCGGGACAGGTTAACTATGGCTACACCTTC; CDR3 protein: CASNLPGQVNYGYTF
V gene: TRBV5-5; clone size: NA; D gene: NA; J gene: TRBJ1-4; CDR3 DNA: TGTGCCAGCAGCTTGGTCCCCCTGGAAAAACTGTTTTTT; CDR3 protein: CASSLVPLEKLFF
V gene: TRBV3-1; clone size: many; D gene: NA; J gene: TRBJ2-1; CDR3 DNA: TGTGCCAGCAGCTCACACGGGAATGAGCAGTTCTTC; CDR3 protein: CASSSHGNEQFF
V gene: TRBV5-1; clone size: many; D gene: NA; J gene: TRBJ2-3; CDR3 DNA: TGCGCCAGCAGCTCCTCTAGCGCCACAGATACGCAGTATTTT; CDR3 protein: CASSSSSATDTQYF
V gene: TRBV5-1; clone size: many; D gene: NA; J gene: TRBJ1-1; CDR3 DNA: TGCGCCAGCAGCTTGGATCGGGGGATGAACACTGAAGCTTTCTTT; CDR3 protein: CASSLDRGMNTEAFF
V gene: TRBV20-1; clone size: NA; D gene: NA; J gene: TRBJ2-5; CDR3 DNA: TGCAGTGCTCCACGGACTACCCAAGAGACCCAGTACTTC; CDR3 protein: CSAPRTTQETQYF
V gene: TRBV18; clone size: many; D gene: NA; J gene: TRBJ1-1; CDR3 DNA: TGTGCCAGCTCACCAGTCGGGGTTGGCACTGAAGCTTTCTTT; CDR3 protein: CASSPVGVGTEAFF
V gene: TRBV6-1; clone size: many; D gene: TRBD1; J gene: TRBJ1-5; CDR3 DNA: TGTGCCAGCAGTGAAAGCCTCAGGACAGGGAATCAGCCCCAGCATTTT; CDR3 protein: CASSESLRTGNQPQHF